Below, 28 T cell receptor beta chains from the same sample are listed, as sequenced in a study of T cells in Graves' hyperthyroidism and ophthalmopathy. Amplification yielded TCR beta CDR3 regions, with RNA transcripts as the source. With the HTBI primer set, the TCR CDR3 went through a first round of RT-PCR. One entry per CDR3 protein, called by TCRdb with MiXCR from the multiplex PCR reads. Of 600,000 or so distinct CDR3 sequences listed, around 15% are singletons. Source material: blood. These receptors were obtained from a woman aged 45-60 years with Graves' ophthalmopathy.

This clonotype was picked up many times. The chain has TRBV27 and TRBJ2-7; 7 nucleotides agree with TRBD1. The ends lost 0 bases at V and 2 bases at J; junction bases unmatched: 1. The CDR3 length is 14 residues. The germline CDR1 and CDR2 sequences are MNHEY and SMNVEV (reference sequence). CDR3 sequence (DNA): TGTGCCAGCAGTTTATCGACAGGGACCTACGAGCAGTACTTC. This codes for CASSLSTGTYEQYF.

This clonotype was seen only a few times. The V gene is TRBV20-1, the J gene TRBJ2-3, with TRBD2 matching over 11 bases. The CDR3 is 18 residues long. V trimming: 0 bases; J trimming: 2 bases; junction bases outside the gene matches: 10. Looked up from germline, CDR1 is DFQATT and CDR2 is SNEGSKA (reference sequence). CDR3: CSARDLSGRAGDTDTQYF. The CDR3 coding sequence is TGCAGTGCTAGAGATCTTAGCGGGAGGGCCGGGGACACAGATACGCAGTATTTT.

This clonotype has ten or more counts. This chain uses TRBV30 with TRBJ2-7; D is uncertain. The CDR3 extends over 13 amino acids. The ends were cut back, 0 bases at V and 2 bases at J, with 8 bases in the middle. Germline CDR1 is GTSNPN and CDR2 is SVGIG (reference sequence). CDR3 nucleotide sequence: TGTGCCTGGAGTGTATCGGTGGCCTACGAGCAGTACTTC. This encodes CAWSVSVAYEQYF.

V and J are TRBV27 and TRBJ1-1; weak D call: TRBD1 (6 bases). This CDR3 comprises 15 residues. In germline, CDR1 is MNHEY, CDR2 SMNVEV (reference sequence). The germline V and J ends were trimmed by 4 bases and 3 bases, with 15 bases remaining between them. CDR3 coding DNA: TGTGCCAGCAGTTATAACGGGGGCGTGGACACTGAAGCTTTCTTT. It is translated as CASSYNGGVDTEAFF.

This clonotype was counted a few times. The chain uses TRBV29-1 and TRBJ2-1; D perhaps matches TRBD1 (6 bases). This CDR3 is built from 12 residues. Deletions cut 3 bases from V and 6 bases from J, with 9 bases between. Germline V CDR1 and CDR2: SQVTM, ANQGSEA. The CDR3 protein is CSVDRGSNEQFF. For the CDR3, the DNA is TGCAGCGTTGATAGGGGGTCCAATGAGCAGTTCTTC.

This clonotype was counted ten times or more. This chain joins TRBV12-3 or TRBV12-4 and TRBJ2-1; 8 nucleotides match TRBD1. CDR3 size: 15 residues. Losses at the gene ends were 5 bases for V and 4 bases for J; bases not matched to a gene: 7. Here the CDR3 DNA reads TGTGCCAGCAGTCCCCGGACAGGGAATTACAATGAGCAGTTCTTC. This encodes CASSPRTGNYNEQFF.

This clonotype appeared many times. The chain carries TRBV12-3 or TRBV12-4 and TRBJ1-2, with 7 bases aligning to TRBD1. The ends lost 5 bases at V and 0 bases at J; junction bases unmatched: 3. The CDR3 has 14 amino acids. CDR3 DNA sequence: TGTGCCAGCAGTGCCAGGGGGACTAACTATGGCTACACCTTC. Encoded protein: CASSARGTNYGYTF.

The chain carries TRBV6-2 or TRBV6-3 and TRBJ2-2, with no clear D. In germline, CDR1 is MNHEY, CDR2 SVGEGT. The CDR3 is made up of 14 amino acids. Trimming removed 2 bases at V and 7 bases at J, with 11 bases between. The CDR3 DNA is TGTGCCAGCAGTTACGGTAACGGTTACGGGGAGCTGTTTTTT. As protein: CASSYGNGYGELFF.

The sample holds many counts of this clonotype. The rearrangement uses TRBV20-1 and TRBJ1-5, with D tentatively TRBD1 (5 bases). V was cut by 0 bases and J by 4 bases, with 10 bases left in between. The germline gives CDR1 DFQATT, CDR2 SNEGSKA (reference sequence). CDR3 length equals 14 residues. CDR3 DNA: TGCAGTGCTAGAGACAGGGTCGGAAATCAGCCCCAGCATTTT. Translating it yields CSARDRVGNQPQHF.

This clonotype was seen more than once but under ten times. The chain employs TRBV20-1 and TRBJ1-2; 7 bases line up with TRBD1. Losses at the gene ends were 3 bases for V and 2 bases for J; bases not matched to a gene: 9. Germline V gives CDR1 DFQATT, CDR2 SNEGSKA (reference sequence). The CDR3 has 15 residues. The CDR3 loop reads CSASTGTVNNYGYTF. In DNA, the CDR3 is TGCAGTGCTAGTACCGGGACAGTAAACAACTATGGCTACACCTTC.

Of note for this clonotype: With a much larger clone just one base away, this may be a read error. The rearrangement uses TRBV5-5 and TRBJ2-7; tentative D call: TRBD2 (5 bases). The CDR3 length is 15 residues. CDR1 and CDR2 from the germline V gene are SGHKS and YYEKEE (reference sequence). The CDR3 coding sequence is TGTGCCAGCAGCTTGGGACGCCTGGACTCCTACGAGCGGTACTTC. The encoded protein is CASSLGRLDSYERYF. The entire variable domain, with the rest obtained from reference TRBV5-5 and TRBJ2-7, is as follows: DAGVTQSPTHLIKTRGQQVTLRCSPISGHKSVSWYQQVLGQGPQFIFQYYEKEERGRGNFPDRFSARQFPNYSSELNVNALLLGDSALYLCASSLGRLDSYERYFGPGTRLTVT.

In its sample, this clonotype was seen many times. The chain links TRBV27 to TRBJ1-5, with D hard to call. The V gene lost 3 bases and the J gene lost 3 bases, with 9 bases spanning the gap. This CDR3 is built from 14 residues. CDR1 and CDR2 from the germline V gene are MNHEY and SMNVEV (reference sequence). The CDR3 DNA follows: TGTGCCAGCAGTTTTTTAGGGCTCAATCAGCCCCAGCATTTT. It translates to CASSFLGLNQPQHF.

This clonotype occurred many times. V usage is TRBV28 and J usage is TRBJ2-3, with 11 bases aligning to TRBD1. The CDR3 is 16 residues long. V dropped 6 bases and J dropped 1; count of bases not matched to a gene: 6. CDR1 is MDHEN, CDR2 SYDVKM, per germline. The DNA of the CDR3 is TGTGCCAGCAGGCGGACAGGGGGCAGGGGCACAGATACGCAGTATTTT. The encoded protein is CASRRTGGRGTDTQYF.

This clonotype appeared many times. The rearrangement uses TRBV18 and TRBJ2-7; D is uncertain. The CDR3 contains 16 residues. Germline V gene lookup returns CDR1 KGHSH and CDR2 LQKENI. Trimming cost V 1 base and J 5 bases, with 18 bases left between them. The CDR3 sequence: CASSPLGLGLSNEQYF. DNA of the CDR3: TGTGCCAGCTCACCACTAGGCCTAGGTCTATCCAACGAGCAGTACTTC.

In its sample, this clonotype was seen many times. The V and J genes are TRBV7-3 and TRBJ2-1; maybe TRBD2 (5 bases). Deletions cut 1 base from V and 6 bases from J, with 7 bases between. CDR3 size: 13 residues. Germline V lookup: CDR1 SGHTA, CDR2 FQGTGA. The CDR3 loop reads CASSLRTSNEQFF. The CDR3 nucleotides read TGTGCCAGCAGCTTAAGGACTTCCAATGAGCAGTTCTTC. The whole variable domain, remainder taken from reference TRBV7-3 and TRBJ2-1, is GAGVSQTPSNKVTEKGKYVELRCDPISGHTALYWYRQSLGQGPEFLIYFQGTGAADDSGLPNDRFFAVRPEGSVSTLKIQRTERGDSAVYLCASSLRTSNEQFFGPGTRLTVL.

This rearrangement joins TRBV24-1 to TRBJ2-2; D is perhaps TRBD1 (6 bases). V was shortened by 4 bases and J by 2 bases, with 13 bases between the two germline ends. This CDR3 region has 16 residues. Germline CDR1 KGHDR, CDR2 SFDVKD. The CDR3 bases are TGTGCCACCAGTGACCCCAGGGGATTAAACACCGGGGAGCTGTTTTTT. Protein: CATSDPRGLNTGELFF.

The rearrangement uses TRBV19 and TRBJ2-1; 10 bases line up with TRBD1. The CDR3 is 16 residues long. The V and J ends lost 1 base and 7 bases, in that order; junction bases with no gene match: 7. The germline gives CDR1 LNHDA, CDR2 SQIVND (reference sequence). The CDR3 nucleotides are TGTGCCAGTAGTATAGGGTGGGGGACAGGGGTGAATGAGCAGTTCTTC. Translating it yields CASSIGWGTGVNEQFF.

The sample holds many counts of this clonotype. The V call is TRBV6-2 or TRBV6-3, the J call TRBJ2-7; D might be TRBD2 (5 bases). The germline CDR1 and CDR2 sequences are MNHEY and SVGEGT. The V and J ends lost 5 bases and 3 bases respectively, with 8 bases between them. The CDR3 sequence is 12 residues long. CDR3: CASSPEDYEQYF. The CDR3, as DNA: TGTGCCAGCAGTCCGGAGGACTACGAGCAGTACTTC.

The sample holds many counts of this clonotype. The V and J genes are TRBV14 and TRBJ1-6; no definite D call. Trimming took off 0 bases at V and 9 bases at J, with 18 bases between the two ends. The germline gives CDR1 SGHDN, CDR2 FVKESK. The CDR3 length is 17 residues. The DNA of the CDR3 is TGTGCCAGCAGCCAAGAATTAGGCCGCTGCTGGGGTTCACCCCTCCACTTT. As protein: CASSQELGRCWGSPLHF.

This clonotype has ten or more counts. The genes are TRBV12-3 or TRBV12-4 and TRBJ2-3; 7 positions agree with TRBD2. V gave up 3 bases and J gave up 4 bases; unmatched junction bases: 7. The CDR3 sequence is 15 residues long. The CDR3 loop reads CASSFYQRDPDTQYF. CDR3 sequence (DNA): TGTGCCAGCAGTTTTTATCAGCGGGACCCAGATACGCAGTATTTT.

This clonotype was picked up a small number of times. This sequence joins TRBV28 and TRBJ1-6; 7 nucleotides line up with TRBD1. Losses at the gene ends were 9 bases for V and 10 bases for J; bases not matched to a gene: 12. CDR1 and CDR2 from the germline V gene are MDHEN and SYDVKM. The CDR3 contains 14 residues. CDR3 nucleotide sequence: TGTGCCAGTAGTCACAGGGGTCGGTACTCACCCCTCCACTTT. Translating gives CASSHRGRYSPLHF.

The V call is TRBV6-4, the J call TRBJ1-2; possibly TRBD1 for D (5 bases). V lost 5 bases and J 7 bases, leaving 17 bases between the germline ends. Per germline, CDR1 MRHNA and CDR2 SNTAGT. There are 14 residues in the CDR3. CDR3 loop: CASSFSEGTSGYTF. CDR3 in DNA: TGTGCCAGCAGTTTCAGCGAAGGGACCTCTGGCTACACCTTC.

This clonotype was seen ten or more times. The chain recombines TRBV18 with TRBJ2-1; possible D gene TRBD1, 7 bases. CDR3 size: 17 residues. Germline assignment: CDR1 KGHSH and CDR2 LQKENI. V was cut by 4 bases and J by 3 bases, with 19 bases left in between. The CDR3: CASSLAGGGGVYNEQFF. CDR3 coding DNA: TGTGCCAGCTCACTCGCCGGCGGAGGGGGCGTCTACAATGAGCAGTTCTTC.

The rearrangement uses TRBV24-1 and TRBJ2-1, with 10 positions matching TRBD1. With 8 bases clipped from V and 7 bases from J, the junction kept 7 bases outside the gene matches. CDR3 length equals 14 residues. Germline V gives CDR1 KGHDR, CDR2 SFDVKD. The CDR3 region has the DNA TGTGCCACCATGGGACAGGGGCTTTTAAATGAGCAGTTCTTC. Translating it yields CATMGQGLLNEQFF.

This chain uses TRBV2 with TRBJ1-3; D gene ambiguous. CDR3 length: 15 residues. Between the trimmed V and J ends, which lost 6 bases and 3 bases, there was a span of 15 bases. Germline lookup yields CDR1 SNHLY and CDR2 FYNNEI. CDR3 amino acids: CASSTPAWSGNTIYF. CDR3 in DNA: TGTGCCAGCAGCACCCCTGCATGGAGTGGAAACACCATATATTTT.

This clonotype was observed a handful of times. This chain uses TRBV12-3 or TRBV12-4 with TRBJ2-2; 7 bases map to TRBD1. The junction had 8 bases not matched to a gene; V was cut back by 9 bases and J by 1 base. CDR3 length equals 15 residues. CDR3 protein: CASLITGVNTGELFF. The DNA for the CDR3 is TGTGCCAGTTTGATAACAGGGGTGAACACCGGGGAGCTGTTTTTT.

This clonotype was counted between two and nine times. The chain couples TRBV20-1 to TRBJ1-6; 7 bases align to TRBD1. CDR3 length equals 14 residues. V was clipped by 3 bases and J by 7 bases; unmatched bases: 6. Germline V gene sequence: CDR1 DFQATT, CDR2 SNEGSKA (reference sequence). CDR3 coding DNA: TGCAGTGCTAGTACAGGGGTTTCCAATTCACCCCTCCACTTT. It codes for CSASTGVSNSPLHF.

This clonotype was seen many times. The V gene is TRBV19, the J gene TRBJ2-5; D possibly uses TRBD1 or TRBD2 (5 bases each). Germline V gene lookup returns CDR1 LNHDA and CDR2 SQIVND (reference sequence). CDR3 length equals 14 residues. Trimming pared 9 bases from V and 2 bases from J, leaving 16 bases between. This CDR3 is CASGADGAQETQYF. In nucleotides, the CDR3 is TGTGCCAGCGGTGCCGACGGGGCGCAAGAGACCCAGTACTTC.